These T cell receptor beta chains were read from a single sample in a study of blood T cell repertoires in COVID-19. Using immunoSEQ multiplex PCR, the repertoire was profiled, and TCRdb retains in-frame clones only, with some absent. The top ten hold approximately 15% of the sample, which has tens of thousands of clones, approximately 90% seen once. Sequencing was carried out using peripheral blood. The receptor set was obtained from a woman in her sixties or seventies with active COVID-19. The CDR3 runs from the conserved cysteine through the conserved F or W. A D gene is named only where the DNA matches it firmly. Clone size is shown for a subset of rows, as once, few, many or a class of expanded clone.

V gene	D gene	clone size	J gene	CDR3 DNA	CDR3 protein
TRBV5-1	.	.	TRBJ1-1	TGCGCCAGCAGCTTTACCGGGGGGACCTTCTTT	CASSFTGGTFF
TRBV3-1/TRBV3-2	.	.	TRBJ1-5	TGTGCCAGCAGCCAAGGACAGACTAGCAATCAGCCCCAGCATTTT	CASSQGQTSNQPQHF
TRBV5-6	.	.	TRBJ1-1	TGTGCCAGCACCTCCGGGACATCATCTGAAGCTTTCTTT	CASTSGTSSEAFF
TRBV30	TRBD1	.	TRBJ2-3	TGTGCCTGCCCCCGGACAGGGGGTGGCCCAGATACGCAGTATTTT	CACPRTGGGPDTQYF
TRBV6-5	.	.	TRBJ2-1	TGTGCCAGCAATCCCCTGTCAGGTTCCTACAATGAGCAGTTCTTC	CASNPLSGSYNEQFF
TRBV4-3	.	.	TRBJ1-2	TGCGCCAGCAGCCAAGAAGGGGGTCCCACCCGAGACTACACCTTC	CASSQEGGPTRDYTF
TRBV2	.	.	TRBJ1-5	TGTGCCAGCAGAGGCCCGAACACAGGGAGCCTCAATCAGCCCCAGCATTTT	CASRGPNTGSLNQPQHF
TRBV7-9	TRBD1	.	TRBJ1-2	TGTGCCAGCAGCGGGGGGACAGCTAACTATGGCTACACCTTC	CASSGGTANYGYTF
TRBV28	.	.	TRBJ2-5	TGTGCCAGCAGTTTGGGAGGGGGACGGGAGACCCAGTACTTC	CASSLGGGRETQYF
TRBV14	.	.	TRBJ2-1	TGTGCCAGCAGCCCTCCCGGGACTGATCAATACAATGAGCAGTTCTTC	CASSPPGTDQYNEQFF
TRBV5-4	TRBD1	.	TRBJ1-2	TGTGCCAGCAGCCTGGGGGACAGGGGCTATGGCTACACCTTC	CASSLGDRGYGYTF
TRBV27	TRBD1	.	TRBJ2-1	TGTGCCAGCAGTCAGGGGGCAACCTACAATGAGCAGTTCTTC	CASSQGATYNEQFF
TRBV7-2	TRBD2	.	TRBJ2-7	TGTGCCAGCAGCTACTTAGCGGGGCCCCAGGTATACGAGCAGTACTTC	CASSYLAGPQVYEQYF
TRBV5-5	.	.	TRBJ1-1	TGTGCCAGCAGCCCGACGGTGGGGCACACTGAAGCTTTCTTT	CASSPTVGHTEAFF
TRBV7-6	.	.	TRBJ2-3	TGTGCCAGCAGGGGCAGTTCAACAGATACGCAGTATTTT	CASRGSSTDTQYF
TRBV5-1	TRBD1	once	TRBJ2-1	TGCGCCAGCAGAGGGACAGGGGCCAATGAGCAGTTCTTC	CASRGTGANEQFF
TRBV3-1/TRBV3-2	.	.	TRBJ2-7	TGTGCCAGCAGCCAAGGGGGGCTCTCCTACGAGCAGTACTTC	CASSQGGLSYEQYF
TRBV14	TRBD1	.	TRBJ2-3	TGTGCCAGCAGCCAAGACCGGGACAGGGTTTGGGTTACGCAGTATTTT	CASSQDRDRVWVTQYF